Presented here are 23 T cell receptor beta chains from one specimen sequenced in a study of T cells in Graves' hyperthyroidism and ophthalmopathy. TCR beta CDR3 region amplification was performed from RNA transcripts. Primed by the HTBI set, a first-round RT-PCR was run on the TCR CDR3. Each CDR3 protein gets one entry after TCRdb re-called the multiplex PCR reads with MiXCR. The sample has 500,000 or so distinct CDR3 sequences; under 20% are singletons. The sample consisted of blood. These receptors came from a woman aged 18-35 years with Graves' ophthalmopathy.

This sequence joins TRBV19 and TRBJ1-1; D remains unclear. Germline V gene sequence: CDR1 LNHDA, CDR2 SQIVND (reference sequence). Between the trimmed V and J ends, which lost 4 bases and 0 bases, there was a span of 12 bases. The CDR3 has 15 amino acids. The CDR3 here is CASSTDGLMNTEAFF. CDR3 in DNA: TGTGCCAGTAGTACGGATGGACTGATGAACACTGAAGCTTTCTTT.

This clonotype has more than one count but fewer than ten. The chain links TRBV24-1 to TRBJ2-3, with D perhaps assigned TRBD1 or TRBD2 (6 bases each). The CDR3 has 12 amino acids. V lost 8 bases and J lost 2, with 7 bases in between. CDR1 and CDR2 (germline): KGHDR, SFDVKD. The CDR3 region is CATTGATDTQYF. The DNA of the CDR3 is TGTGCCACCACGGGGGCCACAGATACGCAGTATTTT.

Note on this clonotype: At one boundary the junction diverges from the germline segment, which might be a read error. The rearrangement uses TRBV7-2 and TRBJ2-2, with TRBD1 matching over 9 bases. Germline V CDR1 and CDR2: SGHTA, FQGNSA. The CDR3 has 20 residues. The chain's CDR3 is CASSFTGTGRKGVNIGELFF. As DNA, the CDR3 is TGTGCCAGCAGCTTCACCGGGACAGGGAGAAAAGGGGTAAACATCGGGGAGCTGTTTTTT.

The genes are TRBV10-3 and TRBJ2-3, with 10 positions matching TRBD2. The CDR3 has 13 amino acids. Trimming cost V 10 bases and J 5 bases; bases outside gene matches: 6. The germline V gene encodes CDR1 ENHRY and CDR2 SYGVKD. The CDR3 protein is CATSGRALDTQYF. The DNA for the CDR3 is TGTGCCACCAGCGGGAGGGCCTTAGATACGCAGTATTTT.

The J gene is TRBJ1-1, the V gene TRBV4-1; D remains ambiguous. Trimming left V 1 base short and J 0 bases short, with 9 bases between. CDR1 is MGHRA and CDR2 is YSYEKL in the germline V gene. The CDR3 spans 15 residues. Here the CDR3 reads CASSQGAGVNTEAFF. For the CDR3, the DNA is TGCGCCAGCAGCCAAGGGGCGGGAGTGAACACTGAAGCTTTCTTT.

The chain links TRBV9 to TRBJ2-1; tentative D call: TRBD2 (6 bases). Germline values: CDR1 SGDLS, CDR2 YYNGEE. Deletions cut 0 bases from V and 3 bases from J, with 16 bases between. The CDR3 loop spans 17 amino acids. The CDR3 nucleotides read TGTGCCAGCAGCGTAGCGGAGGTTGCGGGGCTCTACAATGAGCAGTTCTTC. Its translation is CASSVAEVAGLYNEQFF.

This clonotype was counted many times. V is TRBV29-1 and J is TRBJ2-7, with D perhaps matching TRBD2 (6 bases). Trimming took 7 bases from V and 0 from J, leaving 16 bases between them. Germline values: CDR1 SQVTM, CDR2 ANQGSEA. The CDR3 is 14 amino acids. The CDR3 DNA follows: TGCAGCGCCCAGGTGCGGGAACTCTCCTACGAGCAGTACTTC. Its translation: CSAQVRELSYEQYF.

This clonotype was detected ten times or more. CDR3 sequence: CASRFTGLNTEAFF. The CDR3 coding sequence is TGTGCCAGCAGATTCACAGGGTTGAACACTGAAGCTTTCTTT. The rearrangement links TRBV6-1 to TRBJ1-1, with D perhaps matching TRBD1 (6 bases). The germline V gene encodes CDR1 MNHNS and CDR2 SASEGT. V dropped 6 bases and J dropped 0 bases, with 11 bases sitting between them. The CDR3 loop spans 14 amino acids.

This clonotype was seen many times. The chain carries TRBV3-1 and TRBJ1-1, with D tentatively TRBD1 (5 bases). Trimming took off 0 bases at V and 9 bases at J, with 20 bases between the two ends. The CDR3 spans 16 residues. Per germline, CDR1 LGHDT and CDR2 YNNKEL (reference sequence). Here the CDR3 reads CASSQDLILGTSQAFF. The DNA of the CDR3 is TGTGCCAGCAGCCAAGATCTAATATTAGGGACCAGTCAAGCTTTCTTT.

A note on this clonotype: The CDR3 carries no conserved terminal phenylalanine or tryptophan, so it likely arises from a read error. The rearrangement joins TRBV5-1 to TRBJ1-2, with 10 nucleotides matching TRBD1. J was trimmed by 6 bases and V by 4 bases; bases with no gene match: 15. Germline V gene lookup returns CDR1 SGHRS and CDR2 YFSETQ. This CDR3 has 17 residues. The CDR3 nucleotides are TGCGCCAGCAGCCCCCTCGTTGGACAGGGGGGCCTTCATGGCTACACCCTC. Amino acids: CASSPLVGQGGLHGYTL.

At least ten counts were recorded for this clonotype. The chain carries TRBV29-1 and TRBJ1-1, with TRBD1 as a possible D gene (5 bases). V was clipped by 4 bases and J by 4 bases, with 10 bases between them. This CDR3 has 12 residues. From germline, CDR1 is SQVTM and CDR2 ANQGSEA. This chain's CDR3 is CSVVAGTTEAFF. The CDR3 nucleotides read TGCAGCGTTGTGGCAGGGACCACTGAAGCTTTCTTT.

This chain connects TRBV4-1 to TRBJ2-3, with TRBD2 matching 10 bases. Germline-derived CDR1 and CDR2 are MGHRA and YSYEKL. Trimming cost V 2 bases and J 3 bases; bases outside gene matches: 5. This CDR3 region has 16 residues. In DNA, the CDR3 is TGCGCCAGCAGCCAACCGGGACTAGCGACAACAGATACGCAGTATTTT. Amino acids: CASSQPGLATTDTQYF.

V is TRBV5-1 and J is TRBJ2-6, with a tentative D call TRBD1 (6 bases). Germline-derived CDR1 and CDR2 are SGHRS and YFSETQ. With 5 bases removed from V and 5 bases from J, the gap between germline ends came to 11 bases. The CDR3 extends over 14 amino acids. CDR3 loop: CASSTGQRANVLTF. DNA for the CDR3: TGCGCCAGCAGTACAGGGCAGCGGGCCAACGTCCTGACTTTC.

Details on this clonotype: A much bigger clone sits one base away, suggesting this may be a read error. The chain has TRBV27 and TRBJ2-3; the match to TRBD2 covers 9 bases. This CDR3 has 15 amino acids. V was pared by 4 bases and J by 1 base, with 3 bases of the junction left unmatched. Germline V lookup: CDR1 MNHEY, CDR2 SMNVEV (reference sequence). CDR3 amino acids: CASSYRTSGTDTQYF. As DNA, the CDR3 is TGTGCCAGCAGTTACCGGACTAGCGGCACAGATACGCAGTATTTT.

This clonotype was recorded at least ten times. The V and J genes are TRBV28 and TRBJ2-7; D is uncertain. Germline loops: CDR1 MDHEN, CDR2 SYDVKM. Trimming removed 6 bases from V and 3 bases from J, with 18 bases in between. The CDR3 length is 15 residues. This CDR3 reads CASSTSGRVYYEQYF. CDR3 sequence (DNA): TGTGCCAGCAGCACCTCAGGACGGGTATACTACGAGCAGTACTTC.

This clonotype was picked up a small number of times. The chain joins TRBV19 to TRBJ2-7; the match to TRBD2 covers 7 bases. Germline assignment: CDR1 LNHDA and CDR2 SQIVND (reference sequence). With V trimmed by 4 bases and J by 4 bases, 10 bases remained unmatched. The CDR3 extends over 15 amino acids. CDR3 coding DNA: TGTGCCAGTAGTACTTCACAGCGGGATAAGTACGAGCAGTACTTC. Translating it yields CASSTSQRDKYEQYF.

The J gene is TRBJ1-5, the V gene TRBV20-1; TRBD1 might be the D (5 bases). The germline gives CDR1 DFQATT, CDR2 SNEGSKA (reference sequence). The V and J ends lost 0 bases and 1 base respectively, with 10 bases between them. CDR3 length equals 15 residues. The DNA of the CDR3 is TGCAGTGCTAGAGATCGGGGGGGGAGCAATCAGCCCCAGCATTTT. Residues: CSARDRGGSNQPQHF.

In regard to this clonotype: Possible read error: a much larger clone is one base away. The rearrangement joins TRBV20-1 to TRBJ2-7; possibly TRBD1 for D (5 bases). Per the germline V gene, CDR1 is DFQATT and CDR2 is SNEGSKA (reference sequence). This CDR3 contains 15 residues. The V and J ends lost 3 bases and 2 bases respectively, with 17 bases between them. The DNA for the CDR3 is TGCAGTGCTAGCGCCAGGGCTTTATGCGCCTACGAGCAGTACTTC. Protein: CSASARALCAYEQYF.

This clonotype was observed many times. The chain carries TRBV11-2 and TRBJ2-7; TRBD2 agrees at 7 bases. This CDR3 spans 15 amino acids. The V gene end was trimmed by 5 bases and the J gene end by 0 bases; junction bases not matched to a gene: 7. Germline V gene lookup returns CDR1 SGHAT and CDR2 FQNNGV. The CDR3 DNA follows: TGTGCCAGCAGCCAGAGCGGGGCCCGCTCCTACGAGCAGTACTTC. Protein product: CASSQSGARSYEQYF.

This clonotype has a handful of counts. The chain links TRBV28 to TRBJ1-1; TRBD1 aligns across 7 bases. The CDR3 runs to 13 residues. The junction had 7 bases not matched to a gene; V was cut back by 9 bases and J by 3 bases. The germline gives CDR1 MDHEN, CDR2 SYDVKM. CDR3 in amino acids: CASHDREDTEAFF. The CDR3 coding sequence is TGTGCCAGTCACGACAGGGAGGACACTGAAGCTTTCTTT.

This clonotype was observed at least ten times. This sequence joins TRBV30 and TRBJ1-5; 8 bases match TRBD1. This CDR3 is 13 amino acids long. Germline V lookup: CDR1 GTSNPN, CDR2 SVGIG (reference sequence). V gave up 5 bases and J gave up 3 bases; unmatched junction bases: 3. CDR3: CAWGQGDNQPQHF. CDR3 sequence (DNA): TGTGCCTGGGGACAGGGTGACAATCAGCCCCAGCATTTT.

This clonotype was counted many times. The chain is built from TRBV28 and TRBJ2-7, with D uncertain. Between the trimmed V and J ends, which lost 3 bases and 4 bases, there was a span of 16 bases. CDR3 length equals 15 residues. The V gene's germline CDR1 is MDHEN and CDR2 SYDVKM. Here the CDR3 reads CASSFGEDADYEQYF. For the CDR3, the DNA is TGTGCCAGCAGTTTTGGCGAGGACGCTGATTACGAGCAGTACTTC. Full variable domain (rest looked up from reference TRBV28 and TRBJ2-7): DVKVTQSSRYLVKRTGEKVFLECVQDMDHENMFWYRQDPGLGLRLIYFSYDVKMKEKGDIPEGYSVSREKKERFSLILESASTNQTSMYLCASSFGEDADYEQYFGPGTRLTVT.

On this clonotype: A much larger clone lies a single base off, so this may be a read error. The V call is TRBV7-9, the J call TRBJ1-1, with 8 bases lining up with TRBD1. CDR1 is SEHNR, CDR2 FQNEAQ, per germline (reference sequence). CDR3 length: 17 amino acids. CDR3 protein: CTSSLTGGRGWNTEAFF. CDR3 nucleotide sequence: TGTACCAGCAGCTTAACAGGGGGTCGCGGCTGGAACACTGAAGCTTTCTTT.